This T cell receptor beta chain was recorded in a study of radiotherapy plus CTLA-4 blockade in lung cancer. General study points: The best prediction of response reportedly came from early blood T cell clone dynamics, with interferon-beta. TCR clones of tumor origin grew in blood after radiotherapy plus ipilimumab.

The CDR3 contains 18 residues. V lost 0 bases and J 5 bases, leaving 21 bases between the germline ends. CDR1 LNHDA and CDR2 SQIVND come from the germline V gene (reference sequence). In regard to this clone: Its antigen is unidentified.

Here immunoSEQ multiplex PCR was the method, and the copy in TCRdb shows in-frame clones only, minus some. The sample lists some 94,000 clones; around 84% were seen once. Those with chemo-refractory metastatic non-small-cell lung cancer were treated with focal radiation combined with CTLA-4 blockade using ipilimumab. The sequence was collected from a human donor with non-small cell lung cancer that progressed on radiotherapy plus ipilimumab. The chain links TRBV19 to TRBJ2-3, with D possibly being TRBD1 or TRBD2 (5 bases each). The sequenced sample was peripheral blood, obtained from a patient treated with radiotherapy plus ipilimumab. The CDR3 loop is CASSIDRPGGAQGDTQYF. CDR3 nucleotides: TGTGCCAGTAGTATAGATCGCCCCGGAGGAGCCCAGGGAGATACGCAGTATTTT. The full variable domain, rest sourced from reference TRBV19 and TRBJ2-3, is DGGITQSPKYLFRKEGQNVTLSCEQNLNHDAMYWYRQDPGQGLRLIYYSQIVNDFQKGDIAEGYSVSREKKESFPLTVTSAQKNPTAFYLCASSIDRPGGAQGDTQYFGPGTRLTVL.